The sequence of this T cell receptor beta chain was determined in a study of T-cell memory formation after mild COVID-19. CDR1 is SGHRS and CDR2 is YFSETQ in the germline V gene. The V end lost 2 bases, the J end lost 3 bases, and 16 bases lay between the germline ends. The CDR3 runs to 16 residues. MiXCR, run by TCRdb on the 5' RACE reads, gives a single entry per CDR3 protein. The sample contains hundreds of thousands of distinct CDR3 sequences, approximately 8.4% of which appear only once. Sequencing was performed on PBMCs or a T cell subset sorted from them (not recorded which). The source is a man between 18 and 35 years old who had mild COVID-19 (a few samples of this study predate the infection). Cell type and time point are not known. The genes are TRBV5-1 and TRBJ2-3; possible D gene TRBD2, 6 bases. CDR3 loop: CASSFAETRVTDTQYF. CDR3 nucleotides: TGCGCCAGCAGCTTCGCCGAGACTAGGGTGACAGATACGCAGTATTTT.